The sequence of this T cell receptor beta chain was determined in a study of beta chain features in type 1 diabetes. Study in general: Cell yields, gender and age were comparable in patients and healthy donors. Examination covered under 120 million sorted cells spanning all samples. The study, taken as a whole, reports: Moderately but significantly shorter TCRB CDR3s were found in Type 1 diabetes patients in all four CD4+ subsets. Over-representation of high TCR-expressing cells was a possible consequence of cDNA sequencing.

With respect to this clone: Its antigen is undetermined.

The CDR3 is 17 residues long. V lost 4 bases to trimming and J lost 3 bases, with 17 bases between them. Germline V gene sequence: CDR1 SGHNT, CDR2 YYREEE (reference sequence). Reverse transcription of all isolated RNA meant that expressed TCRB transcripts were sequenced. Measured with immunoSEQ multiplex PCR; TCRdb has only the in-frame clones, and not every one. The table lists a few hundred thousand clones, 9.6% of them singletons. Isolation of CD4+ naive, central memory, regulatory and stem cell-like memory cells was achieved by sorting via CD45RO/CCR7/CD25/CD127/CD95/CD27. The sequence came from a man younger than 45 with type 1 diabetes. The source material was central memory CD4+ T cells from blood. This chain links TRBV5-4 with TRBJ2-6; the D gene is possibly TRBD1 (6 bases). This chain's CDR3 is CASSQGQRGDGANVLTF. In DNA form, the CDR3 reads TGTGCCAGCAGCCAGGGACAACGAGGGGATGGGGCCAACGTCCTGACTTTC.